These 6 T cell receptor beta chains were all obtained from the same sample, sequenced in a study of shared clonotypes between healthy human individuals. Assay: immunoSEQ multiplex PCR; the TCRdb copy retains only in-frame clones and omits some. Of about 1.5 million clones detected, 98% appear once; the ten largest clones hold roughly 0.45%. Sequences were obtained from naive CD4+ T cells sorted from blood. Subset given: CD45RA+ positively selected. Source of these receptors: a man aged 30 to 45 in good health.

V gene TRBV7-2 combines with J gene TRBJ2-1, with TRBD2 matching 7 bases. The ends lost 5 bases at V and 8 bases at J; junction bases unmatched: 3. The CDR3 consists of 12 residues. Germline CDR1 and CDR2: SGHTA and FQGNSA. In DNA form, the CDR3 reads TGTGCCAGCAGCCGGGGGGTATATGAGCAGTTCTTC. Translation gives CASSRGVYEQFF.

The chain recombines TRBV6-1 with TRBJ2-5; TRBD2 matches 8 bases. The CDR3 runs to 15 residues. The germline CDR1 and CDR2 sequences are MNHNS and SASEGT. J gave up 4 bases and V 5 bases, and 9 bases lay outside the gene matches. The CDR3 reads CASSITSGGGETQYF. The CDR3 DNA reads TGTGCCAGCAGTATAACTAGCGGAGGAGGAGAGACCCAGTACTTC.

The chain employs TRBV11-2 and TRBJ2-7; 8 nucleotides match TRBD1. The CDR3 length is 16 residues. The junction had 12 bases not matched to a gene; V was cut back by 4 bases and J by 4 bases. Germline CDR1 SGHAT, CDR2 FQNNGV. CDR3 loop: CASSSRTGKAPYEQYF. The CDR3 nucleotides read TGTGCCAGCAGCTCCCGGACAGGGAAAGCCCCATACGAGCAGTACTTC.

The rearrangement joins TRBV6-5 to TRBJ2-1, with 8 positions matching TRBD2. Per germline, CDR1 MNHEY and CDR2 SVGAGI. The CDR3 spans 16 residues. Unmatched junction bases numbered 6, after V lost 2 bases and J lost 3 bases. CDR3 amino acids: CASSYEASGYYNEQFF. In DNA, the CDR3 is TGTGCCAGCAGTTACGAAGCTAGCGGGTACTACAATGAGCAGTTCTTC.

The chain employs TRBV7-9 and TRBJ1-1; 8 nucleotides match TRBD1. The junction had 7 bases not matched to a gene; V was cut back by 1 base and J by 6 bases. Looked up from germline, CDR1 is SEHNR and CDR2 is FQNEAQ (reference sequence). The CDR3 covers 15 residues. The CDR3 is CASSLGQGAGAEAFF. CDR3 nucleotide sequence: TGTGCCAGCAGCTTAGGGCAGGGGGCGGGGGCTGAAGCTTTCTTT.

This chain uses TRBV28 with TRBJ1-2; D is undetermined. V lost 6 bases and J 6 bases, leaving 14 bases between the germline ends. Germline CDR1 MDHEN, CDR2 SYDVKM. CDR3 size: 13 residues. Here the CDR3 reads CASRSGKLHGYTF. The CDR3 DNA follows: TGTGCCAGCAGGTCTGGGAAACTACATGGCTACACCTTC.